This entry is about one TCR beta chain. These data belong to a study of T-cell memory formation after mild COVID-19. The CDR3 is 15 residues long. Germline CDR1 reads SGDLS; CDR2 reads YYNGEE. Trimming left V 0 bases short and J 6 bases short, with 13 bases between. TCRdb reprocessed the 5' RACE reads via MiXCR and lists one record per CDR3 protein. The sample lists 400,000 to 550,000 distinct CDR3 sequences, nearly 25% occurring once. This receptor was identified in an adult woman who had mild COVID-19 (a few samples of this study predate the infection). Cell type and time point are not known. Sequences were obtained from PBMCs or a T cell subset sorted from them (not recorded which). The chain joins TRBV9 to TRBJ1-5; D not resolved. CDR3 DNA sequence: TGTGCCAGCAGCGTAGATGGTGGTACAAGTCAGCCCCAGCATTTT. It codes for CASSVDGGTSQPQHF.